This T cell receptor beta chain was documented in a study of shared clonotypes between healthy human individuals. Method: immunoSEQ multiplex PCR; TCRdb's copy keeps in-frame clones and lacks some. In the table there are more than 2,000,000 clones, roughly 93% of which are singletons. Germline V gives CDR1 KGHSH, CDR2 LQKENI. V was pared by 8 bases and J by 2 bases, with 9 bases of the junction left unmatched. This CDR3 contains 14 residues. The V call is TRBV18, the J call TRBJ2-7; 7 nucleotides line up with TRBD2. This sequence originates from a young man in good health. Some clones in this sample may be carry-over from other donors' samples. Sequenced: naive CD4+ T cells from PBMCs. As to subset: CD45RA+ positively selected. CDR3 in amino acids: CASPRGEQPYEQYF. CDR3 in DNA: TGTGCCAGCCCCCGGGGGGAGCAGCCCTACGAGCAGTACTTC.